This T cell receptor beta chain was recovered during a study of shared clonotypes between healthy human individuals. Study at large: The study drew on two women and a few men aged 18 to 49 as donors. Used for every donor were three CD4 naive, three CD4 memory, two CD8 naive and one CD8 memory plate.

As to this clone: Its antigen is not identified.

Trimming cost V 5 bases and J 8 bases; bases outside gene matches: 3. This CDR3 has 12 amino acids. Germline CDR1 SQVTM, CDR2 ANQGSEA. Overall study findings and caveats: Naive subsets typically showed greater estimated richness than memory subsets.

Original handling: Filtering differed for immunoSEQ, which gave only junction sequences without quality scores. Method: immunoSEQ multiplex PCR; TCRdb's copy keeps in-frame clones and lacks some. From that table come the V and J calls and clone size; the DNA was used to work out D and trimming. This sample has 1,400,000 or so clones, with around 98.5% found just once. This sequence was found in a man aged 25-45 years in good health. The chain joins TRBV29-1 to TRBJ2-1; TRBD2 matches at 10 bases. Sequencing was done on a sample of naive CD4+ T cells sorted from blood. The subset denotes: CD45RA+ positively selected. CDR3 bases: TGCAGCGTTTCTAGCGGGAGCCATGAGCAGTTCTTC. Its translation is CSVSSGSHEQFF.